The 23 T cell receptor beta chains reported below all come from one sample, sequenced in a study of OX40 agonist ivuxolimab in advanced cancers. Only in-frame clones appear in the TCRdb table, and some are missing; sequencing was by immunoSEQ multiplex PCR. This sample has some 77,000 clones, with 80% to 90% found just once. The starting material was CD4+ or CD8+ T cells sorted from blood, obtained in a trial of the OX40 agonist ivuxolimab. The receptors were gathered from an adult with an advanced solid tumor such as melanoma, head and neck, liver or kidney cancer.

The V gene is TRBV7-9, the J gene TRBJ2-3; no clear D. Deletions cut 0 bases from V and 5 bases from J, with 6 bases between. CDR3 length: 13 amino acids. The germline V gene encodes CDR1 SEHNR and CDR2 FQNEAQ (reference sequence). The CDR3, as DNA: TGTGCCAGCAGCTTAGCGATAGGAGATACGCAGTATTTT. Its translation is CASSLAIGDTQYF.

The chain links TRBV18 to TRBJ1-3, with TRBD1 as a possible D gene (5 bases). V was cut by 2 bases and J by 0 bases, with 14 bases left in between. In germline, CDR1 is KGHSH, CDR2 LQKENI. There are 17 residues in the CDR3. In nucleotides, the CDR3 is TGTGCCAGCTCACCATCAAGGGGTTTAAACTCTGGAAACACCATATATTTT. The encoded protein is CASSPSRGLNSGNTIYF.

Only a few counts were recorded for this clone. The rearrangement links TRBV4-1 to TRBJ1-6; D remains unclear. V was clipped by 0 bases and J by 0 bases, with 9 bases between them. Germline lookup yields CDR1 MGHRA and CDR2 YSYEKL. This CDR3 is built from 17 residues. CDR3 DNA: TGCGCCAGCAGCCAAGAAGAGGCCAGCTCCTATAATTCACCCCTCCACTTT. This translates into CASSQEEASSYNSPLHF.

This chain uses TRBV27 with TRBJ1-5; D may be TRBD1 (6 bases). V was clipped by 6 bases and J by 10 bases, with 19 bases between them. The V gene's germline CDR1 is MNHEY and CDR2 SMNVEV (reference sequence). CDR3 length: 14 amino acids. Written as DNA, the CDR3 is TGTGCCAGCAGACCGACGCCACAGGGTCAACCCCAGCATTTT. Translation: CASRPTPQGQPQHF.

This clone was found a few times. The chain uses TRBV7-9 and TRBJ2-1, with D possibly being TRBD1 (6 bases). Looked up from germline, CDR1 is SEHNR and CDR2 is FQNEAQ (reference sequence). With 3 bases removed from V and 5 bases from J, the gap between germline ends came to 14 bases. The CDR3 spans 15 residues. CDR3 region: CASSFILGGNNEQFF. The CDR3 bases are TGTGCCAGCAGCTTCATACTAGGGGGAAACAATGAGCAGTTCTTC.

CDR3 in DNA: TGTGCCAGTAGTATAGGGTGGAGAGGGCGGCAGAGCAATCAGCCCCAGCATTTT. Translated, it gives CASSIGWRGRQSNQPQHF. This chain joins TRBV19 and TRBJ1-5; D not certain. The CDR3 spans 18 residues. Trimming took 1 base from V and 1 from J, leaving 17 bases between them. The germline gives CDR1 LNHDA, CDR2 SQIVND (reference sequence).

This clone was observed a few times. This rearrangement joins TRBV6-5 to TRBJ1-2, with D hard to call. This CDR3 comprises 12 residues. Germline V lookup: CDR1 MNHEY, CDR2 SVGAGI. With 5 bases removed from V and 4 bases from J, the gap between germline ends came to 8 bases. CDR3 sequence reads: CASSGGGYGYTF. For the CDR3, the DNA is TGTGCCAGCAGTGGCGGAGGCTATGGCTACACCTTC.

The chain couples TRBV11-3 to TRBJ2-7, with TRBD2 matching over 11 bases. The junction had 2 bases not matched to a gene; V was cut back by 4 bases and J by 0 bases. Germline CDR1 SGHNT, CDR2 YENEEA. The CDR3 totals 15 residues. CDR3 in amino acids: CASSSGLAGSYEQYF. The CDR3 DNA is TGTGCCAGCAGCTCCGGACTAGCGGGCTCCTACGAGCAGTACTTC.

This chain connects TRBV7-9 to TRBJ1-3, with unresolved D. There are 11 residues in the CDR3. The germline V gene has CDR1 SEHNR and CDR2 FQNEAQ (reference sequence). V was pared by 3 bases and J by 8 bases, with 5 bases between. This CDR3 reads CASSLGYTIYF. The CDR3 DNA reads as TGTGCCAGCAGCTTGGGATACACCATATATTTT.

This chain uses TRBV11-2 with TRBJ2-3, with 9 bases identical to TRBD1. CDR3 length: 17 amino acids. V gave up 3 bases and J gave up 3 bases; unmatched junction bases: 10. Germline V lookup: CDR1 SGHAT, CDR2 FQNNGV. The CDR3 nucleotides read TGTGCCAGCAGCTTCCCCTTTTACGGACAGGGGACAGATACGCAGTATTTT. It translates to CASSFPFYGQGTDTQYF.

This sequence joins TRBV5-1 and TRBJ1-4, with D maybe TRBD1 (5 bases). The V gene lost 0 bases and the J gene lost 8 bases, with 11 bases spanning the gap. CDR1 and CDR2 (germline): SGHRS, YFSETQ. This CDR3 region has 14 residues. The CDR3 DNA sequence: TGCGCCAGCAGCTTGGGCGGGGGAAGCGAAAAACTGTTTTTT. This sequence encodes CASSLGGGSEKLFF.

The chain is built from TRBV4-2 and TRBJ1-1, with no clear D. This CDR3 region has 15 residues. Trimming cost V 1 base and J 1 base, with 10 bases left between them. Looked up from germline, CDR1 is LGHNA and CDR2 is YNFKEQ. The CDR3 sequence: CASSQGGQENTEAFF. CDR3 coding DNA: TGTGCCAGCAGCCAAGGCGGGCAGGAGAACACTGAAGCTTTCTTT.

This sequence joins TRBV7-3 and TRBJ2-1, with TRBD2 as a possible D gene (6 bases). The CDR3 covers 15 residues. Germline assignment: CDR1 SGHTA and CDR2 FQGTGA. V lost 4 bases, J lost 3 bases, and 13 bases lay in between. CDR3 loop: CASSSRGGIYNEQFF. The CDR3 coding sequence is TGTGCCAGCAGCTCGAGGGGCGGGATCTACAATGAGCAGTTCTTC.

The V call is TRBV7-9, the J call TRBJ2-7; 9 bases fit TRBD2. This CDR3 spans 17 amino acids. Germline V gene sequence: CDR1 SEHNR, CDR2 FQNEAQ (reference sequence). Trimming took 8 bases from V and 0 from J; bases not matched to a gene: 14. CDR3 region: CASFMYKGAGGSYEQYF. Here the CDR3 DNA reads TGTGCCAGCTTTATGTACAAGGGAGCGGGAGGCTCCTACGAGCAGTACTTC.

This clone was recorded once. This chain links TRBV5-4 with TRBJ2-1; TRBD2 agrees at 9 bases. CDR3 length: 13 residues. Trimming cost V 4 bases and J 6 bases; bases outside gene matches: 2. Germline CDR1 and CDR2: SGHNT and YYREEE (reference sequence). The CDR3 loop reads CASSLTSGNEQFF. The CDR3 nucleotides are TGTGCCAGCAGCCTGACTAGCGGCAATGAGCAGTTCTTC.

V and J are TRBV6-1 and TRBJ2-5, with unresolved D. Trimming pared 6 bases from V and 6 bases from J, leaving 14 bases between. Germline lookup yields CDR1 MNHNS and CDR2 SASEGT. This CDR3 spans 13 amino acids. CDR3 region: CASRVDVKQTQYF. The CDR3 nucleotides read TGTGCCAGCAGAGTCGACGTAAAACAGACCCAGTACTTC.

The chain couples TRBV10-3 to TRBJ2-2, with D possibly matching TRBD2 (7 bases). Germline lookup yields CDR1 ENHRY and CDR2 SYGVKD. The CDR3 has 15 amino acids. The germline V and J ends were trimmed by 4 bases and 1 base, with 10 bases remaining between them. CDR3 DNA: TGTGCCATCAGTGTAGGGGGGGAGAACACCGGGGAGCTGTTTTTT. Residues: CAISVGGENTGELFF.

Turning to this clone: An end of the junction does not agree with germline; a read error may underlie this. V usage is TRBV7-7 and J usage is TRBJ2-1, with D perhaps TRBD2 (6 bases). This CDR3 has 16 amino acids. Germline loops: CDR1 SSHAT, CDR2 FNYEAQ (reference sequence). The CDR3 coding sequence is TGTGCTAGCAGCTCCCGCCTGGGGGGAGGATACAATGAGCAGTTCTTC. Its translation: CASSSRLGGGYNEQFF. Combining the CDR3 with reference TRBV7-7 and TRBJ2-1 gives the whole variable domain GAGVSQSPRYKVTKRGQDVTLRCDPISSHATLYWYQQALGQGPEFLTYFNYEAQPDKSGLPSDRFSAERPEGSISTLTIQRTEQRDSAMYRCASSSRLGGGYNEQFFGPGTRLTVL.

The chain carries TRBV10-1 and TRBJ2-5; D is possibly TRBD2 (5 bases). The CDR3 has 12 residues. Trimming removed 4 bases from V and 4 bases from J, with 7 bases in between. Germline CDR1 reads WNHNN; CDR2 reads SYGVQD (reference sequence). As DNA, the CDR3 is TGCGCCAGCAGTGGGGCGGGAGAGACCCAGTACTTC. Protein: CASSGAGETQYF.

The V gene is TRBV9, the J gene TRBJ1-2, with 7 bases lining up with TRBD1. CDR1 is SGDLS, CDR2 YYNGEE, per germline. V shed 3 bases, J shed 3 bases, and the junction held 8 bases outside the gene matches. The CDR3 spans 15 residues. The CDR3: CASSARDSLHYGYTF. The CDR3 DNA sequence: TGTGCCAGCAGCGCCCGGGACAGCCTACACTATGGCTACACCTTC.

CDR3 nucleotide sequence: TGTGCCTGGCCGGGACAGGGACATTCACCCCTCCACTTT. As protein: CAWPGQGHSPLHF. The chain has TRBV30 and TRBJ1-6; TRBD1 aligns across 9 bases. J lost 8 bases, V lost 5 bases, and 4 bases had no gene match. Germline V lookup: CDR1 GTSNPN, CDR2 SVGIG (reference sequence). There are 13 residues in the CDR3.

J is TRBJ1-6 and V is TRBV4-2; no clear D gene. Germline lookup yields CDR1 LGHNA and CDR2 YNFKEQ. CDR3 length: 15 residues. Trimming stripped 4 bases from V and 11 bases from J, with 18 bases between. The CDR3, as DNA: TGTGCCAGCAGCCGAGAAGAGGCGGCCGGGGCACCCCTCCACTTT. Protein sequence: CASSREEAAGAPLHF.

The gene calls are TRBV2 and TRBJ2-5; D possibly uses TRBD1 or TRBD2 (6 bases each). This CDR3 has 14 residues. Trimming pared 8 bases from V and 4 bases from J, leaving 17 bases between. Germline V gene sequence: CDR1 SNHLY, CDR2 FYNNEI. CDR3 amino acids: CASLPGAPGETQYF. CDR3 in DNA: TGTGCCAGCCTACCGGGGGCCCCGGGAGAGACCCAGTACTTC.